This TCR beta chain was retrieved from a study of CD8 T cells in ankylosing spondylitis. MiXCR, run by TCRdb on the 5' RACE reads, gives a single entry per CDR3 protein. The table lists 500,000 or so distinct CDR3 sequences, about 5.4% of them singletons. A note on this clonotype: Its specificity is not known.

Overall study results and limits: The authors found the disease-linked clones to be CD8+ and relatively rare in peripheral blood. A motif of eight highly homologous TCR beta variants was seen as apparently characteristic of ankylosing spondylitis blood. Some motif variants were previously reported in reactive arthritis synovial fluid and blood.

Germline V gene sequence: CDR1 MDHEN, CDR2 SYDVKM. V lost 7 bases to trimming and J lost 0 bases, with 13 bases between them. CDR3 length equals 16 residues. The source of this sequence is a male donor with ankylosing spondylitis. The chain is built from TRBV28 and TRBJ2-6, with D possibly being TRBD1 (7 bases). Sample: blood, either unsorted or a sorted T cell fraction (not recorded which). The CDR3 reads CASTGGGYSGANVLTF. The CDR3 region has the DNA TGTGCCAGCACAGGGGGAGGATACTCTGGGGCCAACGTCCTGACTTTC.